These T cell receptor beta chains were read from a single sample in a study of T cells in Graves' hyperthyroidism and ophthalmopathy. TCRdb reanalysed the multiplex PCR reads using MiXCR and keeps one entry per CDR3 protein. The table records hundreds of thousands of distinct CDR3 sequences, about a sixth of them present only once. Sequencing was performed on blood. These receptor sequences come from a woman in her late teens or twenties with Graves' ophthalmopathy. Both conserved end residues are part of each CDR3. D genes are given only for firm matches. Part of the rows lack a size; the others show once, few, many or a class for expanded clones.

TRBV19	TRBD2	TRBJ2-1	-	CASSASGGYYNEQFF	TGTGCCAGTAGTGCAAGCGGGGGGTACTACAATGAGCAGTTCTTC
TRBV2	TRBD2	TRBJ2-7	many	CASSELGTSGAYEQYF	TGTGCCAGCAGTGAATTGGGGACTAGCGGGGCCTACGAGCAGTACTTC
TRBV11-2	TRBD2	TRBJ2-7	many	CATKGLAAYEQYF	TGTGCCACAAAGGGACTAGCGGCCTACGAGCAGTACTTC
TRBV6-1	-	TRBJ1-5	many	CASSVSLSAGWHF	TGTGCCAGCAGTGTCTCGTTGTCGGCAGGGTGGCATTTT
TRBV5-6	-	TRBJ2-2	-	CASSLAQSTNTGELFF	TGTGCCAGCAGCTTGGCGCAGTCTACGAACACCGGGGAGCTGTTTTTT
TRBV20-1	TRBD2	TRBJ2-3	many	CSAMTSGTTDTQYF	TGCAGTGCAATGACTAGCGGTACTACAGATACGCAGTATTTT
TRBV6-1	-	TRBJ1-3	many	CASSEVRVSGNTIYF	TGTGCCAGCAGTGAAGTGAGGGTCTCTGGAAACACCATATATTTT
TRBV5-6	TRBD1	TRBJ2-5	many	CASSSSGQVGETQYF	TGTGCCAGCAGCTCCTCGGGACAGGTCGGAGAGACCCAGTACTTC
TRBV9	-	TRBJ1-1	many	CASSVGPGEGTEAFF	TGTGCCAGCAGCGTAGGTCCAGGGGAGGGCACTGAAGCTTTCTTT
TRBV30	TRBD2	TRBJ2-3	many	CAWSTPWTSGITDTQYF	TGTGCCTGGAGTACCCCCTGGACTAGCGGTATCACAGATACGCAGTATTTT
TRBV20-1	TRBD2	TRBJ2-1	many	CSARRLAGARDEQFF	TGCAGTGCTAGGCGCCTAGCGGGAGCAAGGGATGAGCAGTTCTTC
TRBV9	-	TRBJ1-2	-	CASSVLGGPGYTF	TGTGCCAGCAGCGTACTGGGAGGTCCGGGCTACACCTTC
TRBV6-1	-	TRBJ1-2	many	CASSLSSPGASPNYGYTF	TGTGCCAGCAGTTTATCCTCGCCAGGGGCCTCGCCAAACTATGGCTACACCTTC
TRBV2	TRBD1	TRBJ1-1	-	CASTMGQGATEAFF	TGTGCCAGCACCATGGGACAGGGGGCAACTGAAGCTTTCTTT
TRBV6-5	TRBD2	TRBJ2-7	many	CASSYVLAGVYEQYF	TGTGCCAGCAGTTACGTACTAGCGGGCGTTTACGAGCAGTACTTC
TRBV6-2/TRBV6-3	TRBD1	TRBJ1-5	many	CASSYGGYTGGDPTGNQPQHF	TGTGCCAGCAGTTACGGCGGGTATACAGGGGGCGACCCGACGGGGAATCAGCCCCAGCATTTT
TRBV7-2	-	TRBJ2-7	many	CASSFYLVGYEQYF	TGTGCCAGCAGCTTTTACTTAGTGGGTTACGAGCAGTACTTC
TRBV3-1	-	TRBJ1-2	many	CASSQRHNYGYTF	TGTGCCAGCAGCCAACGACACAACTATGGCTACACCTTC
TRBV6-1	-	TRBJ1-1	many	CASKHNTEAFF	TGTGCCAGCAAGCACAACACTGAAGCTTTCTTT
TRBV7-3	-	TRBJ2-2	many	CASSPAAHTGELFF	TGTGCCAGCAGCCCGGCGGCTCACACCGGGGAGCTGTTTTTT
TRBV7-3	-	TRBJ1-1	many	CASRSHYREDTEAFF	TGTGCCAGCAGGTCCCATTACAGGGAGGACACTGAAGCTTTCTTT